This TCR beta chain was sequenced in a study of blood T cell repertoires in COVID-19. Overall study: T cells, B-cell-depleted T cells, or PBMCs supplied cDNA or gDNA.

This clone was picked up one time. The table came from immunoSEQ multiplex PCR; TCRdb's copy has only in-frame clones and leaves some out. This sample has approximately 210,000 clones; roughly 90% occur once, and the top ten carry more than 1.5%. This clonotype originated in a man between 65 and 85 years old with acute or convalescent COVID-19. Sequenced sample: peripheral blood.

The CDR3 is CASSLRDVYNEQFF. For the CDR3, the DNA is TGTGCCAGCAGCTTACGGGATGTCTACAATGAGCAGTTCTTC. This rearrangement joins TRBV7-2 to TRBJ2-1; a possible D gene is TRBD2 (5 bases). V lost 2 bases and J lost 3, with 8 bases in between. This CDR3 region has 14 residues. Per germline, CDR1 SGHTA and CDR2 FQGNSA. Full variable domain (remainder filled in from reference TRBV7-2 and TRBJ2-1): GAGVSQSPSNKVTEKGKDVELRCDPISGHTALYWYRQSLGQGLEFLIYFQGNSAPDKSGLPSDRFSAERTGGSVSTLTIQRTQQEDSAVYLCASSLRDVYNEQFFGPGTRLTVL.